One and the same sample provided the 23 T cell receptor beta chains below, sequenced in a study of T cells in Graves' hyperthyroidism and ophthalmopathy. Researchers amplified the TCR beta CDR3 regions from RNA transcripts. When the TCR CDR3 underwent first-round RT-PCR, the HTBI primer set was used. Via MiXCR, TCRdb re-called the multiplex PCR reads, giving one row per CDR3 protein. This sample has under 200,000 distinct CDR3 sequences, with 8% to 9.5% found just once. The sequenced sample consisted of blood. These receptors all come from a woman aged 18-35 years with Graves' hyperthyroidism that later progressed to Graves' ophthalmopathy.

In its sample, this clonotype was seen many times. The J gene is TRBJ1-1, the V gene TRBV6-2 or TRBV6-3; D not resolved. V was clipped by 8 bases and J by 4 bases, with 8 bases between them. From germline, CDR1 is MNHEY and CDR2 SVGEGT. CDR3 length equals 11 residues. CDR3 in DNA: TGTGCCAGCGGGAGGACCACTGAAGCTTTCTTT. This encodes CASGRTTEAFF.

Many counts were recorded for this clonotype. The rearrangement uses TRBV11-2 and TRBJ1-4; the D is unclear. V shed 3 bases and J shed 6 bases, with 5 bases lying between them. Germline V CDR1 and CDR2: SGHAT, FQNNGV. The CDR3 is made up of 12 amino acids. The CDR3 protein is CASSFIDEKLFF. The CDR3 DNA sequence: TGTGCCAGCAGCTTTATTGATGAAAAACTGTTTTTT. Based on the CDR3 plus reference TRBV11-2 and TRBJ1-4, the full variable domain is EAGVAQSPRYKIIEKRQSVAFWCNPISGHATLYWYQQILGQGPKLLIQFQNNGVVDDSQLPKDRFSAERLKGVDSTLKIQPAKLEDSAVYLCASSFIDEKLFFGSGTQLSVL.

This clonotype showed up many times. The rearrangement joins TRBV20-1 to TRBJ2-1, with D possibly TRBD2 on 6 matching bases. CDR1 is DFQATT and CDR2 is SNEGSKA in the germline V gene (reference sequence). V was trimmed by 3 bases and J by 6 bases, leaving 18 bases between them. CDR3 size: 15 residues. The CDR3 is CSASTGGERGNEQFF. CDR3 sequence (DNA): TGCAGTGCTAGTACGGGCGGGGAGAGGGGCAATGAGCAGTTCTTC.

This clonotype was detected many times. The chain recombines TRBV20-1 with TRBJ2-1, with 12 bases that match TRBD2. Germline loops: CDR1 DFQATT, CDR2 SNEGSKA (reference sequence). Unmatched junction bases numbered 2, after V lost 5 bases and J lost 3 bases. This CDR3 region has 14 residues. This chain's CDR3 is CSARLAGDYNEQFF. CDR3 bases: TGCAGTGCTCGACTAGCGGGGGACTACAATGAGCAGTTCTTC.

This chain uses TRBV2 with TRBJ2-6; no definite D call. CDR1 is SNHLY, CDR2 FYNNEI, per germline. This CDR3 is built from 15 residues. With 2 bases removed from V and 0 bases from J, the gap between germline ends came to 5 bases. The CDR3 reads CASSERFSGANVLTF. In nucleotides, the CDR3 is TGTGCCAGCAGTGAAAGGTTCTCTGGGGCCAACGTCCTGACTTTC.

This clonotype appeared many times. This rearrangement joins TRBV28 to TRBJ1-5, with TRBD1 identical over 11 bases. In germline, CDR1 is MDHEN, CDR2 SYDVKM. The junction had 10 bases not matched to a gene; V was cut back by 6 bases and J by 6 bases. This CDR3 comprises 16 residues. The CDR3 DNA is TGTGCCAGCAGAAACCCCCCGGGACAGGGGGTTCAGCCCCAGCATTTT. Encoded protein: CASRNPPGQGVQPQHF.

This clonotype was counted many times. The CDR3: CASSEMTSGSQDEQFF. The CDR3 DNA is TGTGCCAGCAGTGAAATGACTAGCGGGAGTCAGGATGAGCAGTTCTTC. This chain uses TRBV2 with TRBJ2-1; 12 nucleotides line up with TRBD2. The V and J ends lost 2 bases and 8 bases, in that order; junction bases with no gene match: 7. Germline-derived CDR1 and CDR2 are SNHLY and FYNNEI. The length of the CDR3 is 16 residues.

This clonotype was seen a handful of times. The junction and the germline gene differ at one end; a read error may be behind it. V is TRBV13 and J is TRBJ1-1; 8 positions match TRBD1. CDR1 is PRHDT and CDR2 is FYEKMQ in the germline V gene (reference sequence). This CDR3 spans 15 amino acids. In DNA, the CDR3 is TGTACCAGCAGCTTAAATGACAGGGGGAACACTGAAGCTTTCTTT. Amino acids: CTSSLNDRGNTEAFF.

At least ten counts were recorded for this clonotype. This chain joins TRBV18 and TRBJ1-6; D gene ambiguous. The CDR3 is 15 amino acids. V gave up 2 bases and J gave up 1 base, with 6 bases separating them. Germline V gene data show CDR1 as KGHSH and CDR2 as LQKENI. CDR3 in DNA: TGTGCCAGCTCACCAGGGGAATCCTATAATTCACCCCTCCACTTT. Its translation is CASSPGESYNSPLHF.

For the CDR3, the DNA is TGTGCCACCAGTGACCCCGGGACAGGGGCTGGAGAGACCCAGTACTTC. Its protein is CATSDPGTGAGETQYF. This chain uses TRBV24-1 with TRBJ2-5, with TRBD1 identical over 10 bases. CDR1 and CDR2 (germline): KGHDR, SFDVKD. This CDR3 has 16 amino acids. Trimming cost V 4 bases and J 4 bases; bases outside gene matches: 8.

The rearrangement uses TRBV4-1 and TRBJ1-6; a possible D gene is TRBD1 (5 bases). This CDR3 has 12 residues. Germline CDR1 and CDR2: MGHRA and YSYEKL. V was cut by 6 bases and J by 10 bases, with 10 bases left in between. CDR3 nucleotide sequence: TGCGCCAGCAGGGCAGGGAACTCACCCCTCCACTTT. Amino acids: CASRAGNSPLHF.

This clonotype was recorded at least ten times. This chain joins TRBV9 and TRBJ1-2, with 8 nucleotides matching TRBD1. This CDR3 has 15 residues. Germline V gene sequence: CDR1 SGDLS, CDR2 YYNGEE. V dropped 3 bases and J dropped 5; count of bases not matched to a gene: 9. The CDR3 region is CASSASIGQGYGYTF. CDR3 in DNA: TGTGCCAGCAGCGCCTCGATCGGACAGGGATATGGCTACACCTTC. Variable domain in full (rest from reference TRBV9 and TRBJ1-2): DSGVTQTPKHLITATGQRVTLRCSPRSGDLSVYWYQQSLDQGLQFLIQYYNGEERAKGNILERFSAQQFPDLHSELNLSSLELGDSALYFCASSASIGQGYGYTFGSGTRLTVV.

This clonotype came up many times. V is TRBV10-3 and J is TRBJ1-5, with 9 bases identical to TRBD1. The junction had 6 bases not matched to a gene; V was cut back by 6 bases and J by 3 bases. CDR3 length: 15 amino acids. Per germline, CDR1 ENHRY and CDR2 SYGVKD. The CDR3: CAIREGQGVNQPQHF. In DNA form, the CDR3 reads TGTGCCATCAGGGAGGGACAGGGCGTCAATCAGCCCCAGCATTTT.

This clonotype was detected many times. V gene TRBV14 combines with J gene TRBJ1-1; no firm D call. CDR1 is SGHDN, CDR2 FVKESK, per germline. The V end was cut by 4 bases, the J end by 1 base, with 10 bases between. The CDR3 has 14 amino acids. The CDR3 loop reads CASSLTPGNTEAFF. DNA of the CDR3: TGTGCCAGCAGCCTTACCCCCGGGAACACTGAAGCTTTCTTT. Full variable domain (rest looked up from reference TRBV14 and TRBJ1-1): EAGVTQFPSHSVIEKGQTVTLRCDPISGHDNLYWYRRVMGKEIKFLLHFVKESKQDESGMPNNRFLAERTGGTYSTLKVQPAELEDSGVYFCASSLTPGNTEAFFGQGTRLTVV.

This clonotype showed up many times. The J gene is TRBJ1-1, the V gene TRBV6-2 or TRBV6-3; the D gene is possibly TRBD1 (6 bases). Germline V gives CDR1 MNHEY, CDR2 SVGEGT. Trimming took off 5 bases at V and 4 bases at J, with 20 bases between the two ends. The CDR3 runs 16 residues. The CDR3 DNA reads TGTGCCAGCAGTCTTATACAGGGATCGAAGGGCACTGAAGCTTTCTTT. It codes for CASSLIQGSKGTEAFF.

In regard to this clonotype: In this CDR3 the conserved last residue, phenylalanine or tryptophan, is missing, so a read error is likely. V and J are TRBV5-6 and TRBJ2-1; 11 positions match TRBD2. The CDR3 covers 15 residues. Germline-derived CDR1 and CDR2 are SGHDT and YYEEEE. Trimming cost V 5 bases and J 0 bases; bases outside gene matches: 1. CDR3 coding DNA: TGTGCCAGCAGTAGCGGGGGGGCCTCCTACAATGAGCAGTTCCTC. This encodes CASSSGGASYNEQFL.

The chain employs TRBV5-4 and TRBJ2-7; D is uncertain. With 4 bases removed from V and 2 bases from J, the gap between germline ends came to 13 bases. The CDR3 length is 14 residues. The germline gives CDR1 SGHNT, CDR2 YYREEE (reference sequence). The chain's CDR3 is CASSDTGSTYEQYF. The CDR3 DNA reads as TGTGCCAGCAGCGACACGGGCAGTACCTACGAGCAGTACTTC.

The CDR3 region is CASNIWTVPPETQYF. Written as DNA, the CDR3 is TGTGCCAGCAATATATGGACAGTTCCCCCGGAGACCCAGTACTTC. This chain joins TRBV6-2 or TRBV6-3 and TRBJ2-5, with D maybe TRBD1 (6 bases). CDR3 size: 15 residues. V was clipped by 7 bases and J by 5 bases, with 20 bases between them. Germline CDR1 is MNHEY and CDR2 is SVGEGT.

This clonotype occurred many times. The J gene is TRBJ1-2, the V gene TRBV18, with 8 nucleotides matching TRBD1. CDR3 length: 13 amino acids. The germline CDR1 and CDR2 sequences are KGHSH and LQKENI. The ends lost 3 bases at V and 6 bases at J; junction bases unmatched: 3. The chain's CDR3 is CASSPTGENGYTF. The CDR3 nucleotides are TGTGCCAGCTCACCGACAGGGGAAAATGGCTACACCTTC.

Turning to this clonotype: A read error may be the cause here, since a much bigger clone is one base away. The chain is built from TRBV7-2 and TRBJ1-5, with D hard to call. The CDR3 loop spans 14 amino acids. The germline V gene encodes CDR1 SGHTA and CDR2 FQGNSA. The V gene lost 4 bases and the J gene lost 11 bases, with 18 bases spanning the gap. CDR3 sequence: CASSSTTIRGTQHF. In DNA form, the CDR3 reads TGTGCCAGCAGCTCCACAACAATCCGGGGAACCCAGCATTTT.

This clonotype occurred many times. V and J are TRBV28 and TRBJ1-2; 9 bases map to TRBD1. After removal of 6 bases from V and 4 bases from J, the junction contained 6 bases not matched to a gene. The CDR3 consists of 14 residues. Germline-derived CDR1 and CDR2 are MDHEN and SYDVKM. This CDR3 is CASRSTGGAYGYTF. The CDR3 DNA sequence: TGTGCCAGCAGATCCACAGGGGGCGCCTATGGCTACACCTTC.

In this sample, this clonotype turned up many times. The chain has TRBV27 and TRBJ1-1, with D uncertain. V gave up 5 bases and J gave up 0 bases, with 10 bases separating them. The CDR3 sequence is 14 residues long. Germline V gives CDR1 MNHEY, CDR2 SMNVEV (reference sequence). The CDR3 loop reads CASSGSLMNTEAFF. The DNA for the CDR3 is TGTGCCAGCAGTGGGTCCCTCATGAACACTGAAGCTTTCTTT.

This clonotype has a count of ten or more. This chain connects TRBV20-1 to TRBJ2-1; D perhaps matches TRBD1 (6 bases). This CDR3 is 12 amino acids long. Trimming pared 3 bases from V and 8 bases from J, leaving 11 bases between. Germline values: CDR1 DFQATT, CDR2 SNEGSKA (reference sequence). The CDR3 nucleotides are TGCAGTGCTAGCGATGGGGGCGATGAGCAGTTCTTC. The encoded protein is CSASDGGDEQFF.